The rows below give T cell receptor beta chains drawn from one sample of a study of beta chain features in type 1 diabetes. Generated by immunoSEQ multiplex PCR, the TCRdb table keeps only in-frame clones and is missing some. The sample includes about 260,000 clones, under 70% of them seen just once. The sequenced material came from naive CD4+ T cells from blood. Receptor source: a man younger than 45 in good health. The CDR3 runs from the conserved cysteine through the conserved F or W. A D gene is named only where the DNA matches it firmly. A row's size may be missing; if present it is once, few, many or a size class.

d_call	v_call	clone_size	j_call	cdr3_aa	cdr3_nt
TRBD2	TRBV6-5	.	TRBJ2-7	CASRLGTSVWEQYF	TGTGCCAGCCGACTTGGGACTAGCGTTTGGGAGCAGTACTTC
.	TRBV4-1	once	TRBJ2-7	CASSHWDGEQYF	TGCGCCAGCAGCCACTGGGATGGCGAGCAGTACTTC
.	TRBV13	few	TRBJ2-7	CASSLSRSSYEQYF	TGTGCCAGCAGCTTAAGCAGGAGCTCCTACGAGCAGTACTTC
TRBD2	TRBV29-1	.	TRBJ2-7	CSAGGLGYEQYF	TGCAGCGCCGGGGGACTAGGCTACGAGCAGTACTTC
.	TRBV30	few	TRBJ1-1	CAWSPLKNTEAFF	TGTGCCTGGAGTCCCCTCAAAAACACTGAAGCTTTCTTT
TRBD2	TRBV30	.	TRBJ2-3	CAWTIAGGRRGAQYF	TGTGCCTGGACTATAGCGGGAGGGCGTCGCGGCGCGCAGTATTTT
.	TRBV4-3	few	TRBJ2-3	CASSQGQGFADTQYF	TGCGCCAGCAGCCAAGGGCAGGGCTTCGCAGATACGCAGTATTTT
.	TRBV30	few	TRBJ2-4	CAWRTTGLLAKNIQYF	TGTGCCTGGAGAACTACAGGGTTACTAGCCAAAAACATTCAGTACTTC
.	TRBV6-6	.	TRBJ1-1	CANSETRNTEAFF	TGTGCCAACTCCGAGACAAGGAACACTGAAGCTTTCTTT
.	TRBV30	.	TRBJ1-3	CAWSVRLGRGSGNTIYF	TGTGCCTGGAGTGTACGTCTTGGTAGGGGCTCTGGAAACACCATATATTTT
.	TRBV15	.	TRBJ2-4	CATSRDRGGNIQYF	TGTGCCACCAGCAGAGACAGGGGTGGGAACATTCAGTACTTC
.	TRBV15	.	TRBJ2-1	CATSREAIQPYNEQFF	TGTGCCACCAGCCGAGAGGCCATCCAACCATACAATGAGCAGTTCTTC
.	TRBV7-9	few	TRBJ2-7	CASSLTGTYEQYF	TGTGCCAGCAGCTTAACAGGGACCTACGAGCAGTACTTC
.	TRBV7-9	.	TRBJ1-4	CASSLAGGSTNEKLFF	TGTGCCAGCAGCTTAGCTGGCGGCTCAACTAATGAAAAACTGTTTTTT
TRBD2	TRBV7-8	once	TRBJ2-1	CASSSPGLAIYNEQFF	TGTGCCAGCAGCTCGCCGGGACTAGCCATATACAATGAGCAGTTCTTC
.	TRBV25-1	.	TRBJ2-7	CASSEPGRGTYEQYF	TGTGCCAGCAGTGAGCCGGGACGTGGCACCTACGAGCAGTACTTC
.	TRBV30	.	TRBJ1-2	CAWSSQRMGYTF	TGTGCCTGGAGTTCGCAAAGGATGGGCTACACCTTC
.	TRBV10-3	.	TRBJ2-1	CAISESGGEQFF	TGTGCCATCAGTGAGTCGGGCGGGGAGCAGTTCTTC
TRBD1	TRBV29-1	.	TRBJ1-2	CSVGTGVGYGYTF	TGCAGCGTCGGGACAGGGGTTGGCTATGGCTACACCTTC
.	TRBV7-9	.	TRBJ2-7	CASSVDSYEQYF	TGTGCCAGCAGTGTTGACTCCTACGAGCAGTACTTC
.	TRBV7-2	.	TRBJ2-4	CASSRERAGNIQYF	TGTGCCAGCAGCCGCGAAAGGGCAGGAAACATTCAGTACTTC
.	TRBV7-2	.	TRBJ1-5	CASSLDSGNQPQHF	TGTGCCAGCAGCTTAGACTCCGGCAATCAGCCCCAGCATTTT
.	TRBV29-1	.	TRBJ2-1	CSVQPGLSYNEQFF	TGCAGCGTCCAACCGGGCTTATCCTACAATGAGCAGTTCTTC
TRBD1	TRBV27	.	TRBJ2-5	CASSSGQGAGEETQYF	TGTGCCAGCAGTTCGGGACAGGGGGCAGGAGAAGAGACCCAGTACTTC
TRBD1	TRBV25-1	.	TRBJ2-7	CASRVTGLHEQYF	TGTGCCAGCAGAGTGACAGGGCTCCACGAGCAGTACTTC
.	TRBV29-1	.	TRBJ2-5	CSVLPPDETQYF	TGCAGCGTTCTCCCTCCCGATGAGACCCAGTACTTC
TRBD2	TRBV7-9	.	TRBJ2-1	CASSLELAEQFF	TGTGCCAGCAGCTTAGAACTAGCGGAGCAGTTCTTC
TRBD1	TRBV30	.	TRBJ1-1	CAWSPRGQGLYTEAFF	TGTGCCTGGAGTCCCAGGGGGCAGGGGCTGTACACTGAAGCTTTCTTT
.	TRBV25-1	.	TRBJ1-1	CASSANTEAFF	TGTGCCAGCAGTGCCAACACTGAAGCTTTCTTT
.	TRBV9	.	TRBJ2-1	CASSARASDYSYNEQFF	TGTGCCAGCAGCGCCCGGGCTAGCGATTACTCCTACAATGAGCAGTTCTTC
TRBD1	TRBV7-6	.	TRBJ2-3	CASSRGQGRTDTQYF	TGTGCCAGCAGCCGTGGACAGGGCCGAACAGATACGCAGTATTTT
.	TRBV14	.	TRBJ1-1	CASRLGASRDEAFF	TGTGCCAGCAGATTGGGGGCCTCCCGGGATGAAGCTTTCTTT
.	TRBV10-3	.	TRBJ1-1	CAISDLGSTEAFF	TGTGCCATCAGTGATTTGGGGAGTACTGAAGCTTTCTTT
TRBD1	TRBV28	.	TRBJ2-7	CASSSSRTGRLSYEQYF	TGTGCCAGCAGTTCCTCACGGACAGGGCGCCTTTCCTACGAGCAGTACTTC
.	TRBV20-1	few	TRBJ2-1	CSARQYNEQFF	TGCAGTGCTCGACAGTACAATGAGCAGTTCTTC
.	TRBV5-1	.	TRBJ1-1	CASSLERNTEAFF	TGCGCCAGCAGCTTGGAACGGAACACTGAAGCTTTCTTT
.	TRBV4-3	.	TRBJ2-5	CASSQGNPGQETQYF	TGCGCCAGCAGCCAAGGAAACCCGGGGCAAGAGACCCAGTACTTC
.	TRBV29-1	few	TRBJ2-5	CSVGGVLGETQYF	TGCAGCGTTGGTGGGGTACTAGGCGAGACCCAGTACTTC
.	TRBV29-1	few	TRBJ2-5	CSVGGWTQETQYF	TGCAGCGTTGGGGGGTGGACCCAAGAGACCCAGTACTTC
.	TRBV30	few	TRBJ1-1	CAWSNPVGSEAFF	TGTGCCTGGAGTAACCCCGTCGGCAGTGAAGCTTTCTTT
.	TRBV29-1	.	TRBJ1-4	CSVESTANEKLFF	TGCAGCGTTGAATCCACAGCTAATGAAAAACTGTTTTTT
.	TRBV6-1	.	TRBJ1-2	CASSEARTAPGYTF	TGTGCCAGCAGTGAAGCTAGGACAGCCCCAGGCTACACCTTC